This T cell receptor (beta chain) is drawn from a study of blood T cell repertoires in COVID-19. Study background: Acute and convalescent COVID-19 specimens originated in the United States, Italy and Spain.

Per germline, CDR1 SGDLS and CDR2 YYNGEE. CDR3 length: 14 amino acids. V gave up 0 bases and J gave up 5 bases; unmatched junction bases: 2. In the original workflow: Cell counts per sample came from amplifying reference gene primers. Here immunoSEQ multiplex PCR was the method, and the copy in TCRdb shows in-frame clones only, minus some. The DNA gave D and trimming, while V, J and clone size come from that table. The table lists some 200,000 clones, over 80% of them singletons, with around 1.3% in the top ten. The sample was peripheral blood. The source of this sequence is a woman aged 25 to 45 with COVID-19, enrolled during active disease. This chain uses TRBV9 with TRBJ1-2; TRBD1 matches 9 bases. CDR3 coding DNA: TGTGCCAGCAGCGTAGCGGACAGGGGTTATGGCTACACCTTC. The encoded protein is CASSVADRGYGYTF.